These T cell receptor beta chains were read from a single sample in a study of T cells in Graves' hyperthyroidism and ophthalmopathy. MiXCR, run by TCRdb on the multiplex PCR reads, gives a single entry per CDR3 protein. This sample carries about 510,000 distinct CDR3 sequences, about 46% of them seen once, and the ten largest clones take about 45%. The source material was peripheral blood or thyroid tissue (not recorded which). The receptors stem from an adult woman with Graves' disease, either hyperthyroidism or ophthalmopathy (not recorded which). Each CDR3 is given with its conserved first and last residue.

j_call cdr3_length v_call cdr3_aa
TRBJ1-2 17 TRBV5-1 CASSLEGGMISHYGYTF
TRBJ2-7 13 TRBV20-1 CSATSGRADEQYF
TRBJ2-5 13 TRBV20-1 CSAHPGREETQYF
TRBJ2-5 16 TRBV19 CASSTGHGKPPWTQYF
TRBJ1-1 16 TRBV7-9 CASSRFQGQGSTEAFF
TRBJ2-7 15 TRBV7-9 CASSQNSGTSYEQYF
TRBJ2-7 14 TRBV10-3 CAISGPSTGVEQYF
TRBJ1-5 13 TRBV6-1 CASRPHGDQPQHF
TRBJ1-2 12 TRBV20-1 CSAFIGDDGYTF
TRBJ1-1 15 TRBV19 CASVQGVRMNTEAFF
TRBJ2-5 15 TRBV5-5 CASSWGQSGIGTQYF
TRBJ2-5 16 TRBV6-1 CASSLAGAPPQETQYF
TRBJ1-1 13 TRBV20-1 CSARGLTNTEAFF
TRBJ1-3 16 TRBV10-3 CAIRGGPKSSGSTIYF
TRBJ2-7 13 TRBV10-3 CAISPTEGREQYF
TRBJ2-7 11 TRBV2 CASRASYEQYF
TRBJ1-1 13 TRBV19 CASTRTGLTEAFF
TRBJ2-7 13 TRBV29-1 CSQGQGATYEQYF
TRBJ2-2 14 TRBV28 CASNLRRGTGELFF
TRBJ2-2 15 TRBV2 CASMGGTVNTGELFF
TRBJ1-1 12 TRBV29-1 CSVTAYNTEAFF
TRBJ1-1 13 TRBV7-2 CASIGQRRTEAFF
TRBJ1-2 14 TRBV18 CASSPSQDLQGYTF
TRBJ1-5 17 TRBV24-1 CATSDSKSSRGNQPQHF
TRBJ1-2 15 TRBV7-2 CASSGPPANVRGYTF
TRBJ1-2 15 TRBV20-1 CSASDRDRTTYGYTF
TRBJ1-2 13 TRBV5-1 CASSLDGDYGYTF
TRBJ2-7 14 TRBV5-5 CASSLAGGSYEQHF
TRBJ2-7 13 TRBV7-9 CASSPQLVTEQYF
TRBJ2-7 12 TRBV10-3 CAISDEFYEQYF
TRBJ2-5 15 TRBV4-1 CASSQDRTSWETQYF
TRBJ1-2 13 TRBV10-3 CAISEQANYGYTF
TRBJ1-6 15 TRBV2 CASSEGTGDDSPLHF